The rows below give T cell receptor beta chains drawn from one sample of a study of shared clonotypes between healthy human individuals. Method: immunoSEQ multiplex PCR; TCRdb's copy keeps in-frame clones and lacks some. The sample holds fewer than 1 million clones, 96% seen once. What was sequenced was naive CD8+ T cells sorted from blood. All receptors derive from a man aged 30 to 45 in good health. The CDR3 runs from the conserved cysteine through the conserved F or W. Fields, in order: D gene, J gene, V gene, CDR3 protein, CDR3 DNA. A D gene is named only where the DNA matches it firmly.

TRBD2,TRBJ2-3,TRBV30,CAWSPGTSVTDTQYF,TGTGCCTGGTCACCCGGGACTAGCGTTACAGATACGCAGTATTTT
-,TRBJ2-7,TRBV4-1,CASSQEYRYEQYF,TGCGCCAGCAGCCAAGAGTACCGCTACGAGCAGTACTTC
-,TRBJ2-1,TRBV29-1,CSVLGHREHNYNEQFF,TGCAGCGTTTTGGGGCACCGGGAGCACAACTACAATGAGCAGTTCTTC
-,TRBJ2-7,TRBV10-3,CAISEVLDTFYEQYF,TGTGCCATCAGTGAGGTCCTTGACACCTTCTACGAGCAGTACTTC
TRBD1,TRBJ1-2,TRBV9,CASSVVRGQGDYGYTF,TGTGCCAGCAGCGTAGTACGAGGACAGGGAGACTATGGCTACACCTTC
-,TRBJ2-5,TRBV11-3,CEASPAVIQETQYF,TGTGAAGCCTCACCAGCGGTGATCCAAGAGACCCAGTACTTC
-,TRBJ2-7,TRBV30,CAWRTGTDRSEQYF,TGTGCCTGGAGAACCGGGACGGATCGGTCCGAGCAGTACTTC
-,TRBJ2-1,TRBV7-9,CASSSPEGSDSSYNEQFF,TGTGCCAGCAGCAGCCCAGAGGGGTCGGATAGCTCCTACAATGAGCAGTTCTTC
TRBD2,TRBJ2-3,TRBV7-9,CASSPAGGPFTDTQYF,TGTGCCAGCAGCCCAGCGGGAGGGCCTTTCACAGATACGCAGTATTTT
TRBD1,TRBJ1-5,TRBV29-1,CSVAIGTGGRNQPQHF,TGCAGCGTCGCCATAGGGACAGGGGGGCGCAATCAGCCCCAGCATTTT
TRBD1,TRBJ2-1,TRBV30,CASTGDNEQFF,TGTGCCTCGACAGGGGACAATGAGCAGTTCTTC
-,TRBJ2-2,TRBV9,CASSARRSDGELFF,TGTGCCAGCAGCGCCAGGCGAAGCGACGGGGAGCTGTTTTTT
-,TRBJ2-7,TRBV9,CASSTGYLQTNGYEQYF,TGTGCCAGCAGTACAGGGTATCTCCAAACCAACGGCTACGAGCAGTACTTC
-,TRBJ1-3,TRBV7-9,CASSGFSGNTIYF,TGTGCCAGTTCTGGGTTCTCTGGAAACACCATATATTTT
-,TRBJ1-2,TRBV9,CASGPGLGDGYTF,TGTGCCAGCGGCCCAGGCTTGGGGGATGGCTACACCTTC
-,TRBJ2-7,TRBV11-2,CASSSLEGGGHYEQYF,TGTGCCAGCAGCTCCTTAGAGGGCGGAGGGCACTACGAGCAGTACTTC
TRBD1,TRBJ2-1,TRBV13,CASSLGQNNEQFF,TGTGCCAGCAGCCTGGGACAGAACAATGAGCAGTTCTTC
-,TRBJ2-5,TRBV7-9,CASRQGTAQGTQYF,TGTGCCAGCAGACAAGGGACGGCCCAGGGGACCCAGTACTTC
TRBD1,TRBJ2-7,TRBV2,CASGTGVDEQYF,TGTGCCAGCGGCACAGGGGTCGACGAGCAGTACTTC
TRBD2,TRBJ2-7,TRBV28,CASSLPGSGRASYEQYF,TGTGCCAGCAGTTTACCGGGTAGCGGGAGGGCCTCCTACGAGCAGTACTTC
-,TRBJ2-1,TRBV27,CASSLRGGNEQFF,TGTGCCAGCAGTTTAAGGGGGGGGAATGAGCAGTTCTTC
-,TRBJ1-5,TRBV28,CASSPGGAINQPQHF,TGTGCCAGCAGTCCTGGGGGAGCCATCAATCAGCCCCAGCATTTT